The present entry profiles one TCR beta chain with its context. The antigen it binds to is not known. There are no base qualities to consult, and no much larger clone falls within one base. This specimen comes from a study of blood T cell repertoires in COVID-19 (dated by TCRdb to the early 2020s). About the study as a whole: Samples covering the acute and convalescent phases of COVID-19 were provided by collaborators in the United States, Italy and Spain. The prospective study material was composed of cDNA or gDNA derived from T cells, B-cell-depleted T cells, or PBMCs. The dataset comprised deeply sampled blood TCRbeta repertoires from subjects exposed to, actively infected with, or recovered from COVID-19. A freely available public database, intended as a resource for researchers studying the immune response to SARS-CoV-2, is where the repertoires were released. The samples were drawn from the first 160 participants of the ongoing ImmuneRACE study and from over 950 subjects provided by 6 global collaborators. Sample metadata almost always included a de-identified subject ID, COVID-19 status, age in years and sex. HLA class I and class II types, where available, came from metadata supplied by the sample provider rather than from assay-based typing.

Results the study describes overall, beyond this receptor: The amount of clinical and demographic metadata varied by source and participant and was provided uncurated.

The immunoSEQ Assay, a bias-controlled multiplex PCR, was used to amplify TCRbeta CDR3 regions from genomic DNA. Concerning the study's data processing: The number of nucleated cells in each sample was estimated by amplification of reference gene primers within the assay. Sequence reads were collapsed and filtered to measure the absolute abundance of every unique TCRbeta CDR3 rearrangement. For each sample, productive Simpson clonality was calculated by taking the square root of Simpson's diversity index across productive rearrangements. This immuneACCESS table, as held by TCRdb, lists in-frame sequences with V and J called but not all clones. Of the missing ones, under half trace to an unresolved V gene in checked studies; the others have no known cause. That table supplies the V and J calls and clone size; D and trimming were determined from the DNA. Within this sample are about 240,000 clones, with approximately 80% of them counted one time only. The ten largest clones represent around 7.5% of the sample.

In Seattle, one collaborating source enrolled patients while the infection was active and tracked those patients longitudinally over the course of disease. The collaborating institutions used their own protocols to collect whole blood in K2EDTA tubes. Collaborator samples were shipped for TCRbeta analysis as frozen whole blood, isolated PBMCs, or DNA extracted from either sample type. CDR1 LNHDA and CDR2 SQIVND were looked up in the germline V gene (reference sequence). The CDR3 goes from the cysteine to the phenylalanine over 16 residues. CDR3 DNA only is kept here, 48 bases in frame from base 1. V lost 3 bases and J lost 8 bases, and the count of bases not matched to a germline gene is 14.

The sequenced material came from peripheral blood. The clonotype originates from a woman older than 75 with COVID-19, enrolled during active disease. The chain is assembled from TRBV19 and TRBJ2-3, with 7 central nucleotides matching TRBD1. Here the CDR3 is given as CASSIRDSSQYGTQYF. Read as DNA, the sequence is TGTGCCAGTAGTATCCGGGACAGCTCCCAATACGGTACGCAGTATTTT. With the portions outside the CDR3 filled from the reference TRBV19 and TRBJ2-3 genes, the complete variable region becomes DGGITQSPKYLFRKEGQNVTLSCEQNLNHDAMYWYRQDPGQGLRLIYYSQIVNDFQKGDIAEGYSVSREKKESFPLTVTSAQKNPTAFYLCASSIRDSSQYGTQYFGPGTRLTVL.